A single sample gave rise to the 10 T cell receptor beta chains below, sequenced in a study of blood T cell repertoires in COVID-19. Assay: immunoSEQ multiplex PCR; the TCRdb copy retains only in-frame clones and omits some. Of hundreds of thousands of clones listed, around 90% are singletons. Input material: PBMCs or T cells enriched from blood (not recorded which). The receptors were sampled from a woman aged 45-65 years who had recovered from COVID-19.

This clone was seen once. The gene calls are TRBV27 and TRBJ1-4; D is undetermined. The germline V and J ends were trimmed by 5 bases and 8 bases, with 24 bases remaining between them. From germline, CDR1 is MNHEY and CDR2 SMNVEV (reference sequence). The CDR3 covers 17 residues. CDR3 protein: CASSPRLRRGAGEKLFF. The CDR3 nucleotides read TGTGCCAGCAGTCCACGCCTGCGTCGTGGAGCGGGGGAAAAACTGTTTTTT.

This chain links TRBV11-3 with TRBJ2-7; 9 bases fit TRBD1. This CDR3 contains 15 residues. The germline V gene has CDR1 SGHNT and CDR2 YENEEA. V shed 2 bases, J shed 2 bases, and the junction held 4 bases outside the gene matches. The CDR3 DNA reads TGTGCCAGCAGCTTATGGACAGGGGCCCCCTACGAGCAGTACTTC. This codes for CASSLWTGAPYEQYF.

This clone was counted ten times or more. V and J are TRBV30 and TRBJ1-2; 9 bases map to TRBD1. The CDR3 length is 14 residues. From germline, CDR1 is GTSNPN and CDR2 SVGIG (reference sequence). The J segment lost 5 bases and the V segment lost 4 bases, leaving 8 bases of the junction unmatched. CDR3 bases: TGTGCCTGGACCCTGCCTGGGACAGGGTATGGCTACACCTTC. Protein product: CAWTLPGTGYGYTF.

The chain has TRBV5-1 and TRBJ1-1; TRBD1 might be the D (6 bases). The germline V gene encodes CDR1 SGHRS and CDR2 YFSETQ. V lost 4 bases and J lost 4, with 17 bases in between. The CDR3 has 15 residues. CDR3 sequence: CASSADLRGGTEAFF. The CDR3 coding sequence is TGCGCCAGCAGCGCCGATTTAAGGGGGGGCACTGAAGCTTTCTTT.

The gene calls are TRBV14 and TRBJ2-3; TRBD2 matches 12 bases. CDR3 length: 15 amino acids. V gave up 6 bases and J gave up 4 bases; unmatched junction bases: 5. CDR1 is SGHDN, CDR2 FVKESK, per germline. CDR3 sequence (DNA): TGTGCCAGCAGTAGGACTAGCGGGAACTCAGATACGCAGTATTTT. Translated, it gives CASSRTSGNSDTQYF.

This chain links TRBV15 with TRBJ1-2; 7 bases map to TRBD1. The V gene end was trimmed by 3 bases and the J gene end by 2 bases; junction bases not matched to a gene: 3. Looked up from germline, CDR1 is LNHNV and CDR2 is YYDKDF (reference sequence). The CDR3 is made up of 14 amino acids. In DNA form, the CDR3 reads TGTGCCACCAGCAGTCAACAGGGGAACTATGGCTACACCTTC. Translated, it gives CATSSQQGNYGYTF. The whole variable domain, filled in from reference TRBV15 and TRBJ1-2, reads DAMVIQNPRYQVTQFGKPVTLSCSQTLNHNVMYWYQQKSSQAPKLLFHYYDKDFNNEADTPDNFQSRRPNTSFCFLDIRSPGLGDTAMYLCATSSQQGNYGYTFGSGTRLTVV.

This chain connects TRBV2 to TRBJ2-4, with TRBD2 matching 14 bases. Germline-derived CDR1 and CDR2 are SNHLY and FYNNEI. The CDR3 is made up of 18 amino acids. V shed 7 bases, J shed 1 base, and the junction held 9 bases outside the gene matches. The CDR3 protein is CASNPGTSGRGAKNIQYF. CDR3 sequence (DNA): TGTGCCAGCAACCCCGGGACTAGCGGGAGAGGTGCCAAAAACATTCAGTACTTC.

The chain combines TRBV10-3 with TRBJ2-5, with 14 bases fitting TRBD2. The V gene end was trimmed by 4 bases and the J gene end by 3 bases; junction bases not matched to a gene: 4. The length of the CDR3 is 16 residues. Germline V lookup: CDR1 ENHRY, CDR2 SYGVKD. CDR3 protein: CAISGGGLAGEETQYF. CDR3 sequence (DNA): TGTGCCATCAGTGGGGGGGGACTAGCGGGAGAAGAGACCCAGTACTTC.

To note about this clone: A read error may account for a junction end that differs from germline. The rearrangement joins TRBV30 to TRBJ1-1; D gene unclear. The germline V gene has CDR1 GTSNPN and CDR2 SVGIG (reference sequence). CDR3 size: 8 residues. CDR3 nucleotides: TGTGCCTGGATGGGAGCGGTTTTT. Its translation: CAWMGAVF. Drawing the rest from reference TRBV30 and TRBJ1-1, the complete variable domain is SQTIHQWPATLVQPVGSPLSLECTVEGTSNPNLYWYRQAAGRGLQLLFYSVGIGQISSEVPQNLSASRPQDRQFILSSKKLLLSDSGFYLCAWMGAVFGQGTRLTVV.

The table lists this clone with a few counts. J is TRBJ2-3 and V is TRBV5-1, with 7 bases fitting TRBD2. The V and J ends lost 3 bases and 9 bases, in that order; junction bases with no gene match: 13. CDR1 is SGHRS and CDR2 is YFSETQ in the germline V gene. This CDR3 is 15 amino acids long. CDR3: CASSWEGRAALTQYF. The CDR3 DNA reads TGCGCCAGCAGCTGGGAGGGACGAGCTGCCTTGACGCAGTATTTT.